This TCR beta chain is from a study of cytomegalovirus exposure and HLA in healthy donors. Overall study: The use of the same platform for the approximately 130 validation repertoires and the roughly 700 first-cohort repertoires was reported by a later analysis.

Libraries were prepared by immunoSEQ multiplex PCR; TCRdb keeps only in-frame clonotypes and omits some of them. The table lists about 120,000 clones, around 90% of them singletons. CDR1 ENHRY and CDR2 SYGVKD come from the germline V gene. J was trimmed by 6 bases and V by 2 bases; bases with no gene match: 6. The CDR3 loop spans 14 amino acids. Note on this clone: Its antigen remains unknown.

Regarding the study as a whole: It was reportedly the case that the classifier diagnosed cytomegalovirus status with high specificity and sensitivity.

The origin of this receptor is a woman under 30 in good health and CMV-seronegative. The chain combines TRBV10-3 with TRBJ1-1; 7 bases line up with TRBD1. The sequencing input was PBMCs. In nucleotides, the CDR3 is TGTGCCATCAGTGAGCCGGACAGGACGGCTGAAGCTTTCTTT. Amino acid sequence: CAISEPDRTAEAFF.